This TCR beta chain is drawn from a study of T cells in Graves' hyperthyroidism and ophthalmopathy. Ophthalmopathy patients all had a Clinical Activity Score of at least 3, a NOSPECS grade of at least 4 and disease under 3 months old. Fresh peripheral blood, 10 ml, was the source of the PBMCs. This CDR3 contains 19 residues. V was trimmed by 3 bases and J by 7 bases, leaving 25 bases between them. Germline V gene data show CDR1 as LNHDA and CDR2 as SQIVND (reference sequence). Amplified regions were TCR beta CDR3 sequences from RNA transcripts. In the first-round RT-PCR of the TCR CDR3, the HTBI primer set was used. TCRdb analysed the multiplex PCR reads with MiXCR anew, one entry per CDR3 protein. Of 410,000 or so distinct CDR3 sequences in the sample, 14% to 15% were seen once.

The source of this sequence is a man aged 18 to 30 with Graves' ophthalmopathy. The gene calls are TRBV19 and TRBJ1-6; the D is unclear. Sequencing used blood. CDR3 in amino acids: CASSMGAFPVQGSNSPLHF. The CDR3 DNA is TGTGCCAGTAGTATGGGTGCGTTCCCGGTACAAGGGTCCAATTCACCCCTCCACTTT.